These 20 T cell receptor beta chains were all obtained from the same sample, sequenced in a study of blood T cells in healthy people across ages. A second roughly 6 to 11 cycle PCR used barcoded and J-beta primers. TCRdb recomputed calls from the 5' RACE reads with MiXCR, one row per CDR3 protein. The table lists about 680,000 distinct CDR3 sequences, around 48% of them singletons. The sequenced sample consisted of blood. These receptors all stem from a woman aged 60-75 years in good health.

Note on this clonotype: A much larger clone differs from this one at a single base, so this may be a read error. The gene calls are TRBV7-2 and TRBJ2-1; no firm D call. Trimming stripped 4 bases from V and 10 bases from J, with 14 bases between. Looked up from germline, CDR1 is SGHTA and CDR2 is FQGNSA. CDR3 length equals 13 residues. In nucleotides, the CDR3 is TGTGCCAGCAGCTATGCCCTCCAATACGAGCAGTTCTTC. It codes for CASSYALQYEQFF. Looking up the rest from reference TRBV7-2 and TRBJ2-1 gives the full variable domain: GAGVSQSPSNKVTEKGKDVELRCDPISGHTALYWYRQSLGQGLEFLIYFQGNSAPDKSGLPSDRFSAERTGGSVSTLTIQRTQQEDSAVYLCASSYALQYEQFFGPGTRLTVL.

The count of this clonotype is one. A much larger clone sits a single nucleotide away, making a read error possible. This chain joins TRBV20-1 and TRBJ2-3, with a weak D call TRBD2 (6 bases). Germline lookup yields CDR1 DFQATT and CDR2 SNEGSKA (reference sequence). The CDR3 totals 15 residues. The DNA of the CDR3 is TGCAGTACTAGACCCGGGACTGGATACACAGATACGCAGTATTTT. This encodes CSTRPGTGYTDTQYF.

This chain connects TRBV12-3 or TRBV12-4 to TRBJ2-5, with TRBD2 identical over 7 bases. The end of the DNA fits TRBJ2-7 better, so the J call may be wrong. CDR3 length: 13 residues. The CDR3 protein is CASSARLASEQYF. Here the CDR3 DNA reads TGTGCCAGCAGTGCCCGACTAGCATCCGAGCAGTACTTC.

The chain couples TRBV4-2 to TRBJ2-7; unclear D gene. Germline-derived CDR1 and CDR2 are LGHNA and YNFKEQ. Between the trimmed V and J ends, which lost 0 bases and 0 bases, there was a span of 6 bases. The CDR3 contains 14 residues. DNA for the CDR3: TGTGCCAGCAGCCAAGAGCAGTTCTCCTACGAGCAGTACTTC. Its translation is CASSQEQFSYEQYF.

The chain combines TRBV3-1 with TRBJ2-1, with a possible D match to TRBD1 (5 bases). This CDR3 region has 15 residues. The germline V and J ends were trimmed by 0 bases and 2 bases, with 8 bases remaining between them. Per the germline V gene, CDR1 is LGHDT and CDR2 is YNNKEL (reference sequence). CDR3 in DNA: TGTGCCAGCAGCCAAGATACAGGACCCTACAATGAGCAGTTCTTC. This codes for CASSQDTGPYNEQFF.

This clonotype was seen a handful of times. The gene calls are TRBV9 and TRBJ2-7; D gene unclear. Germline values: CDR1 SGDLS, CDR2 YYNGEE. V was pared by 3 bases and J by 0 bases, with 13 bases between. The CDR3 is 15 residues long. The CDR3 bases are TGTGCCAGCAGCGCATACTTAGACAACTCCTACGAGCAGTACTTC. Residues: CASSAYLDNSYEQYF. The whole variable domain, filled in from reference TRBV9 and TRBJ2-7, reads DSGVTQTPKHLITATGQRVTLRCSPRSGDLSVYWYQQSLDQGLQFLIQYYNGEERAKGNILERFSAQQFPDLHSELNLSSLELGDSALYFCASSAYLDNSYEQYFGPGTRLTVT.

The rearrangement links TRBV6-1 to TRBJ2-7; 7 bases are a match to TRBD2. This CDR3 contains 16 residues. The V and J ends lost 0 bases and 7 bases, in that order; junction bases with no gene match: 12. Germline values: CDR1 MNHNS, CDR2 SASEGT. This CDR3 is CASSEATGSREAEQYF. The CDR3 DNA reads TGTGCCAGCAGTGAAGCCACCGGCAGTCGGGAGGCAGAGCAGTACTTC.

This chain uses TRBV27 with TRBJ2-3; the D is unclear. The CDR3 totals 13 residues. CDR1 and CDR2 from the germline V gene are MNHEY and SMNVEV (reference sequence). V lost 3 bases, J lost 0 bases, and 4 bases lay in between. CDR3 sequence reads: CASSFASTDTQYF. The CDR3 DNA sequence: TGTGCCAGCAGTTTTGCTAGCACAGATACGCAGTATTTT.

J is TRBJ2-1 and V is TRBV6-6; D is unclear. There are 16 residues in the CDR3. Trimming shortened V by 6 bases and J by 0 bases, and 15 bases separated the two germline ends. Germline V gene sequence: CDR1 MNHNY, CDR2 SVGAGI (reference sequence). CDR3 residues: CASRALAASSYNEQFF. The DNA for the CDR3 is TGTGCCAGCAGAGCCCTCGCGGCCAGCTCCTACAATGAGCAGTTCTTC.

This chain uses TRBV7-2 with TRBJ2-5; TRBD2 matches at 7 bases. The J call may be mistaken, given a closer DNA end match to TRBJ2-7. The CDR3 covers 14 residues. Germline values: CDR1 SGHTA, CDR2 FQGNSA. CDR3 coding DNA: TGTGCCAGCAGCTTAGGTGGGAGGGTAGGCGAGCAGTACTTC. This translates into CASSLGGRVGEQYF.

The chain uses TRBV15 and TRBJ1-2, with a weak D call TRBD1 (5 bases). Trimming took off 1 base at V and 5 bases at J, with 8 bases between the two ends. Germline CDR1 reads LNHNV; CDR2 reads YYDKDF (reference sequence). There are 13 residues in the CDR3. For the CDR3, the DNA is TGTGCCACCAGCAGAGGACAGCCTTATGGCTACACCTTC. Its protein is CATSRGQPYGYTF.

In its sample, this clonotype was seen a few times. The chain's CDR3 is CASSLIQGGEGDTQYF. Here the CDR3 DNA reads TGCGCCAGCAGCTTGATTCAGGGGGGGGAAGGAGATACGCAGTATTTT. The V call is TRBV5-1, the J call TRBJ2-3; D possibly uses TRBD1 or TRBD2 (7 bases each). The CDR3 has 16 residues. Germline V CDR1 and CDR2: SGHRS, YFSETQ. Trimming took off 1 base at V and 5 bases at J, with 17 bases between the two ends.

The chain recombines TRBV7-3 with TRBJ2-5, with a possible D match to TRBD2 (6 bases). The J call may be in error: the DNA end matches TRBJ2-7 better. Germline assignment: CDR1 SGHTA and CDR2 FQGTGA. There are 14 residues in the CDR3. DNA of the CDR3: TGTGCCAGCTCTATGGGGGGATTGATCGACGAGCAGTACTTC. Protein product: CASSMGGLIDEQYF.

This clonotype has a count of ten or more. The chain couples TRBV9 to TRBJ2-1, with D possibly being TRBD2 (5 bases). Trimming took off 3 bases at V and 0 bases at J, with 7 bases between the two ends. This CDR3 is built from 14 residues. In germline, CDR1 is SGDLS, CDR2 YYNGEE. The CDR3 region is CASSGGSSYNEQFF. Written as DNA, the CDR3 is TGTGCCAGCAGCGGTGGGAGCTCCTACAATGAGCAGTTCTTC. The full variable domain, in which reference TRBV9 and TRBJ2-1 provide the parts outside the CDR3, is DSGVTQTPKHLITATGQRVTLRCSPRSGDLSVYWYQQSLDQGLQFLIQYYNGEERAKGNILERFSAQQFPDLHSELNLSSLELGDSALYFCASSGGSSYNEQFFGPGTRLTVL.

This chain links TRBV2 with TRBJ2-1, with 9 bases that match TRBD1. CDR3 length equals 13 residues. J lost 7 bases, V lost 8 bases, and 6 bases had no gene match. Germline CDR1 SNHLY, CDR2 FYNNEI. The CDR3 nucleotides read TGTGCCAGCGAGGGACAGGGTAGAAATGAGCAGTTCTTC. It yields the protein CASEGQGRNEQFF.

The chain combines TRBV7-2 with TRBJ2-1, with D unclear. TRBJ2-7 explains the end of the DNA better; the J call may be wrong. Germline V CDR1 and CDR2: SGHTA, FQGNSA. CDR3 size: 12 residues. The CDR3 DNA is TGTGCCAGCAGACTGTTATACAATGAGCAGTACTTC. It translates to CASRLLYNEQYF.

There are a few counts of this clonotype. The V and J genes are TRBV2 and TRBJ1-2; the D is unclear. The CDR3 sequence is 11 residues long. The V end was cut by 7 bases, the J end by 3 bases, with 6 bases between. Germline lookup yields CDR1 SNHLY and CDR2 FYNNEI. For the CDR3, the DNA is TGTGCCAGCAAACCGGACTATGGCTACACCTTC. It yields the protein CASKPDYGYTF. The full variable domain, completed using reference TRBV2 and TRBJ1-2, is EPEVTQTPSHQVTQMGQEVILRCVPISNHLYFYWYRQILGQKVEFLVSFYNNEISEKSEIFDDQFSVERPDGSNFTLKIRSTKLEDSAMYFCASKPDYGYTFGSGTRLTVV.

This chain uses TRBV20-1 with TRBJ2-1; 9 bases agree with TRBD2. Germline CDR1 DFQATT, CDR2 SNEGSKA (reference sequence). V lost 6 bases to trimming and J lost 8 bases; unmatched junction nucleotides: 14. This CDR3 spans 15 amino acids. CDR3 in DNA: TGCAGTGCCCTAGACAGGGTAGCGGGAGTCCATGAGCAGTTCTTC. It specifies CSALDRVAGVHEQFF.

The chain uses TRBV16 and TRBJ2-4; D is ambiguous. V lost 3 bases, J lost 4 bases, and 7 bases lay in between. The CDR3 is 13 residues long. The germline gives CDR1 KGHSY, CDR2 FQNENV. The CDR3 nucleotides read TGTGCCAGCAGCCAGGGCAGAAAAAACATTCAGTACTTC. Protein sequence: CASSQGRKNIQYF.

Remarks on this clonotype: Its ends do not fully match the called genes, so a read error is possible. V gene TRBV27 combines with J gene TRBJ2-3, with TRBD2 identical over 12 bases. This CDR3 has 15 residues. From germline, CDR1 is MNHEY and CDR2 SMNVEV (reference sequence). The CDR3 is CTSTKPGLAGDTQYF. The CDR3 nucleotides are TGTACCAGCACTAAACCGGGACTAGCGGGAGATACGCAGTATTTT.